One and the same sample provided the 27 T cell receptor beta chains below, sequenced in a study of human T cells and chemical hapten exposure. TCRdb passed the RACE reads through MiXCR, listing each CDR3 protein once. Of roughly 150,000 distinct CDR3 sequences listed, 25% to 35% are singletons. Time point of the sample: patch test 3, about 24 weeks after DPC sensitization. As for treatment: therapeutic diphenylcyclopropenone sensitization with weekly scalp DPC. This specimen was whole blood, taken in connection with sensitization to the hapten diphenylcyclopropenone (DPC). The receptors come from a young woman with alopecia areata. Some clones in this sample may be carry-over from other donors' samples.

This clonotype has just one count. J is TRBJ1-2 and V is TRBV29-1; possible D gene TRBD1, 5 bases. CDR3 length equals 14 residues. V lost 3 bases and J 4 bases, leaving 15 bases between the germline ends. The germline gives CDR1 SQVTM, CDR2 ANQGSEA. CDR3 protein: CSVELGQSPYGYTF. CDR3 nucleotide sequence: TGCAGCGTTGAGCTGGGGCAGTCCCCCTATGGCTACACCTTC.

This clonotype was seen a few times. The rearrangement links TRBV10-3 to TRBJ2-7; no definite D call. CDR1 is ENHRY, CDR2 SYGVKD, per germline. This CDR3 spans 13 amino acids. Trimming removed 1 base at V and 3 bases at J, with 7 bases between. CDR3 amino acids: CAISEWPGYEQYF. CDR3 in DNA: TGTGCCATCAGTGAGTGGCCCGGCTACGAGCAGTACTTC.

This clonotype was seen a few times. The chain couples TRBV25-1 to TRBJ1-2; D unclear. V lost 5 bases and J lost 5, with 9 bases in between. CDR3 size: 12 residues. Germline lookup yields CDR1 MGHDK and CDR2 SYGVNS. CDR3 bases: TGTGCCAGCAGTATAAGTAGTTATGGCTACACCTTC. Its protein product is CASSISSYGYTF.

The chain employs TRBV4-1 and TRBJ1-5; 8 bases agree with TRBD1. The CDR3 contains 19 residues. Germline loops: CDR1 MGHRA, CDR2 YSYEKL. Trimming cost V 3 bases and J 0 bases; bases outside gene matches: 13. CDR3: CASSHRGTGDANSNQPQHF. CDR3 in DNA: TGCGCCAGCAGCCATCGAGGGACAGGAGACGCCAATAGCAATCAGCCCCAGCATTTT.

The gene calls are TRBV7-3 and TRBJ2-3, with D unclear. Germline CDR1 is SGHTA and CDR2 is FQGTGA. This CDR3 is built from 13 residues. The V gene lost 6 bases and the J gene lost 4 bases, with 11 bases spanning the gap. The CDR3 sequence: CASRGPTSDTQYF. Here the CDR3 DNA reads TGTGCCAGCAGAGGACCTACTTCAGATACGCAGTATTTT.

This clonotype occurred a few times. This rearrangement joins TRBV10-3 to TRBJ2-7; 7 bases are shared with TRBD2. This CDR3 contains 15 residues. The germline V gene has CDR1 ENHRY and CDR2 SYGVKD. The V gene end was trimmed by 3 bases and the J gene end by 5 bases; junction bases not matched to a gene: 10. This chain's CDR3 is CAISDEVESGNEQYF. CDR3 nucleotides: TGTGCCATCAGTGACGAGGTAGAAAGCGGGAACGAGCAGTACTTC.

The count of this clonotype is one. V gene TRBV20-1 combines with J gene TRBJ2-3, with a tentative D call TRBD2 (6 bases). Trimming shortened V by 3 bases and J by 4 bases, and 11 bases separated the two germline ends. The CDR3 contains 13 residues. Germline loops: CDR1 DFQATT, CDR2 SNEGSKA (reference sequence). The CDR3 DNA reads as TGCAGTGCTAGGGGACTCCAGGCAGATACGCAGTATTTT. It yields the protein CSARGLQADTQYF.

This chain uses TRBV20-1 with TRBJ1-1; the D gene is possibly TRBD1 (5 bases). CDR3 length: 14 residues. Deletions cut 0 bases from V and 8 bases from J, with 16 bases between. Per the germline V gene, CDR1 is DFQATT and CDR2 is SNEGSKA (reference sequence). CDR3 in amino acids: CSARDQQGGREAFF. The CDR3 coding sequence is TGCAGTGCTAGAGATCAGCAGGGCGGACGCGAAGCTTTCTTT.

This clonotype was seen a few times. The CDR3 sequence is CSVRDSGTAGELFF. The CDR3 bases are TGCAGCGTTCGGGATAGCGGGACGGCCGGGGAGCTGTTTTTT. The J gene is TRBJ2-2, the V gene TRBV29-1, with 8 bases lining up with TRBD2. CDR1 SQVTM and CDR2 ANQGSEA come from the germline V gene. CDR3 length equals 14 residues. J was trimmed by 6 bases and V by 5 bases; bases with no gene match: 8.

In DNA, the CDR3 is TGCAGTGCTCAAGGGACACACCACACTGAAGCTTTCTTT. It codes for CSAQGTHHTEAFF. This chain links TRBV20-1 with TRBJ1-1; TRBD1 is a possible D gene (6 bases). CDR1 is DFQATT, CDR2 SNEGSKA, per germline (reference sequence). Trimming left V 5 bases short and J 3 bases short, with 13 bases between. This CDR3 is built from 13 residues.

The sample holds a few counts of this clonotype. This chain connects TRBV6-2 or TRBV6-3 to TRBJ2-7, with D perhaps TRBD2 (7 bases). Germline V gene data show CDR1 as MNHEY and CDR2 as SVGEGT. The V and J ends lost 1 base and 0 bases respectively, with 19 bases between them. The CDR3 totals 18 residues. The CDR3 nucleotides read TGTGCCAGCAGTTACTTTCCGGGGGGCCTTCCCAGCTCCTACGAGCAGTACTTC. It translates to CASSYFPGGLPSSYEQYF.

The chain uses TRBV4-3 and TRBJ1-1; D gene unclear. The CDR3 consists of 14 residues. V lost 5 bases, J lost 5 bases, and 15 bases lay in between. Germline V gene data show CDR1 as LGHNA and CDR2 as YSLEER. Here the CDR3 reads CASSTLRGRTEAFF. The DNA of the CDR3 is TGCGCCAGCAGCACCCTCCGTGGGAGGACTGAAGCTTTCTTT.

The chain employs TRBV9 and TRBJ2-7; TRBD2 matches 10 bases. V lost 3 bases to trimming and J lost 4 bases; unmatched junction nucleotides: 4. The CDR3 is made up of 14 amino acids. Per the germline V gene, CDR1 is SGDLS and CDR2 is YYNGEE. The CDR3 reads CASSAPGLAYEQYF. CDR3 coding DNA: TGTGCCAGCAGCGCCCCGGGACTAGCGTACGAGCAGTACTTC.

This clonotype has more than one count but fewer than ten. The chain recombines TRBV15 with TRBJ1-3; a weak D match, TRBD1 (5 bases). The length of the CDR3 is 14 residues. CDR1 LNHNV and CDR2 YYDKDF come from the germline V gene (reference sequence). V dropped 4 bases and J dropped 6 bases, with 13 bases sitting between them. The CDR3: CATSKGAGQNTIYF. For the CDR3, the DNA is TGTGCCACCAGCAAAGGGGCAGGGCAAAACACCATATATTTT.

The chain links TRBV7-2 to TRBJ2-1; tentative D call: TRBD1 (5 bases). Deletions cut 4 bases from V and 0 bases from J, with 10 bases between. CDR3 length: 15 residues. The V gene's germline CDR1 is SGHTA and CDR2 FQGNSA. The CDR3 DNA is TGTGCCAGCAGCTCCCAGGGCAGCTCCTACAATGAGCAGTTCTTC. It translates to CASSSQGSSYNEQFF.

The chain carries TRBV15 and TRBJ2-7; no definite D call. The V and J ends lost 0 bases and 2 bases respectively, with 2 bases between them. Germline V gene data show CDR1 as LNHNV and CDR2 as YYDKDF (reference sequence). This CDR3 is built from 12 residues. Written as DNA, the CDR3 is TGTGCCACCAGCAGAGACACCTACGAGCAGTACTTC. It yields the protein CATSRDTYEQYF.

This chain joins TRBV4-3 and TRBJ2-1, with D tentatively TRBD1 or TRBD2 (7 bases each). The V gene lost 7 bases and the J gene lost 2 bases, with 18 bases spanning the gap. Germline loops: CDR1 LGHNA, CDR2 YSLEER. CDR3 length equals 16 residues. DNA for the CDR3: TGCGCCAGCACCCCAGGGGGGGGGTCGGCCTACAATGAGCAGTTCTTC. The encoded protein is CASTPGGGSAYNEQFF.

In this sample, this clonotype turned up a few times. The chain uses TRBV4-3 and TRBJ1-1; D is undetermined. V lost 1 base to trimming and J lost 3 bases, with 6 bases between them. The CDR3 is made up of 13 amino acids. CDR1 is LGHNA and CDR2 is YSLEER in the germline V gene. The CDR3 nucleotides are TGCGCCAGCAGCCAAGTAGGGTACACTGAAGCTTTCTTT. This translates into CASSQVGYTEAFF.

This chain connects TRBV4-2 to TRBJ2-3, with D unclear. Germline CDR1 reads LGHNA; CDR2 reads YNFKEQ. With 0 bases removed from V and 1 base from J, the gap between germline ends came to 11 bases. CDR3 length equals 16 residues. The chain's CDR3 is CASSQEASPRTDTQYF. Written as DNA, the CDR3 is TGTGCCAGCAGCCAAGAGGCCAGCCCGCGCACAGATACGCAGTATTTT.

CDR3 sequence: CAREGPRYF. CDR3 DNA sequence: TGTGCCAGGGAGGGACCCCGGTACTTC. The V gene is TRBV21-1, the J gene TRBJ2-5; TRBD2 reflects the table's D call only, with no check against the DNA. TRBV21-1 corresponds to a pseudogene. CDR3 size: 9 residues.

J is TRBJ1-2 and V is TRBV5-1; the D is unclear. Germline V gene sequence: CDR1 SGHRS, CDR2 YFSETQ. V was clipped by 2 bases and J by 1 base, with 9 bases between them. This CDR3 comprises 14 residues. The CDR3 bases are TGCGCCAGCAGCTTACCTCAAGTTAACTATGGCTACACCTTC. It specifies CASSLPQVNYGYTF.

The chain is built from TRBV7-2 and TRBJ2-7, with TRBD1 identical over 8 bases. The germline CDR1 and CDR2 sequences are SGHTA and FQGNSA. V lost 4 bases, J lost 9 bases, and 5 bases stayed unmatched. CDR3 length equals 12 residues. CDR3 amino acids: CASSSTGVGQYF. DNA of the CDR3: TGTGCCAGCAGCTCGACAGGGGTAGGGCAGTACTTC.

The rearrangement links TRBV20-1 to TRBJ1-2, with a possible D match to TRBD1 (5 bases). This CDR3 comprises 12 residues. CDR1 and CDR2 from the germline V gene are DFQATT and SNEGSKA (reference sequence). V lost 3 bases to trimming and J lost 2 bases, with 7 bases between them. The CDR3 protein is CSASGDNYGYTF. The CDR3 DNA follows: TGCAGTGCTAGTGGGGACAACTATGGCTACACCTTC.

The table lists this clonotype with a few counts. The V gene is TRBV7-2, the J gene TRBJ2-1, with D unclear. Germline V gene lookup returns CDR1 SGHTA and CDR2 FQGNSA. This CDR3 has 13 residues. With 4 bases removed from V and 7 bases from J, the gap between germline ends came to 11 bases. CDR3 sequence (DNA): TGTGCCAGCAGCTCAATCCTTACGAATGAGCAGTTCTTC. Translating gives CASSSILTNEQFF.

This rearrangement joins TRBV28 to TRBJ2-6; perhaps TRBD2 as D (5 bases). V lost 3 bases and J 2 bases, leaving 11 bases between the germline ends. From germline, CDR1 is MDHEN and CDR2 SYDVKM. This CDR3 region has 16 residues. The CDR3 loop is CASSFGGGTGANVLTF. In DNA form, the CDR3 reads TGTGCCAGCAGTTTCGGAGGTGGAACTGGGGCCAACGTCCTGACTTTC. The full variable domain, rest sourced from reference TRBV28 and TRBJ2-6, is DVKVTQSSRYLVKRTGEKVFLECVQDMDHENMFWYRQDPGLGLRLIYFSYDVKMKEKGDIPEGYSVSREKKERFSLILESASTNQTSMYLCASSFGGGTGANVLTFGAGSRLTVL.

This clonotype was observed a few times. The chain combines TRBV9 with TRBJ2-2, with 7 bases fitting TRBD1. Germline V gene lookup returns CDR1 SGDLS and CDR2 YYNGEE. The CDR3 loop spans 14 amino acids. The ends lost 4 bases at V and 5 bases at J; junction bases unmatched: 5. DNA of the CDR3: TGTGCCAGCAGCCCTGGGACAGAGACCGGGGAGCTGTTTTTT. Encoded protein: CASSPGTETGELFF.

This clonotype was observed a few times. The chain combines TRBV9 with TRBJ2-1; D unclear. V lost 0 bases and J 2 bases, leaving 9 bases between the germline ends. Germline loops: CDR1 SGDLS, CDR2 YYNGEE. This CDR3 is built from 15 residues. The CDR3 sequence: CASSVVVGPYNEQFF. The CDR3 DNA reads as TGTGCCAGCAGCGTAGTGGTGGGCCCCTACAATGAGCAGTTCTTC.